This TCR beta chain was documented in a study of OX40 agonist ivuxolimab in advanced cancers. Study-level findings and limits: In general, CD8+ T cells held more expanded clones than CD4+ did, on average. It was also the case that some nonresponders had low normalized T-cell clonal expansion. Not determined was the antigen specificity of the expanded peripheral T cells.

Cycle 7 day 1, cycle 4 day 1, and baseline were the timepoints at which blood was sampled. Sequenced by immunoSEQ multiplex PCR; TCRdb stores in-frame clones only, minus some. The sample has just under 65,000 clones, approximately 85% seen once. Regarding this clone: The antigen remains undetermined.

The germline gives CDR1 LNHNV, CDR2 YYDKDF (reference sequence). CDR3 length equals 15 residues. V gave up 0 bases and J gave up 6 bases, with 15 bases separating them. The clonotype originates from an adult with an advanced solid tumor such as melanoma, head and neck, liver or kidney cancer. The chain is built from TRBV15 and TRBJ2-7, with D unresolved. This sample comprised CD4+ or CD8+ T cells sorted from blood, obtained in a trial of the OX40 agonist ivuxolimab. DNA for the CDR3: TGTGCCACCAGCAGAGATCTGAGGTCAGGTGCCGAGCAGTACTTC. Translated, it gives CATSRDLRSGAEQYF. The full variable domain, its missing parts supplied by reference TRBV15 and TRBJ2-7, is DAMVIQNPRYQVTQFGKPVTLSCSQTLNHNVMYWYQQKSSQAPKLLFHYYDKDFNNEADTPDNFQSRRPNTSFCFLDIRSPGLGDTAMYLCATSRDLRSGAEQYFGPGTRLTVT.